Below, 18 T cell receptor beta chains from the same sample are listed, as sequenced in a study of CD8 T cells in ankylosing spondylitis. TCRdb itself ran the 5' RACE reads through MiXCR, one entry per CDR3 protein. The repertoire consists of 150,000 to 200,000 distinct CDR3 sequences, with under 15% occurring once and the leading ten covering 11%. Specimen: blood, either unsorted or a sorted T cell fraction (not recorded which). Source of these receptors: a female donor with ankylosing spondylitis or in good health (not recorded which).

This clonotype was seen ten or more times. Written as DNA, the CDR3 is TGTGCCACCAGCAGAGCCGGACTAGCGGGAGCGGGAGCAGATACGCAGTATTTT. Translating it yields CATSRAGLAGAGADTQYF. V gene TRBV15 combines with J gene TRBJ2-3; 13 bases align to TRBD2. The germline gives CDR1 LNHNV, CDR2 YYDKDF (reference sequence). V shed 1 base, J shed 4 bases, and the junction held 8 bases outside the gene matches. The CDR3 has 18 amino acids.

This clonotype showed up many times. One end of the junction does not line up with germline, which may come from a read error. The CDR3 DNA reads TGTGCCAGCAGCTTAGCGGGAGTGGCCAACGAGCAGTACTTC. This translates into CASSLAGVANEQYF. This chain connects TRBV12-3 or TRBV12-4 to TRBJ2-7; 9 bases match TRBD2. The CDR3 spans 14 residues.

The CDR3 DNA follows: TGCGCCAGCAGCCAAGCACAGGGGGCCACATACGAGCAGTACTTC. Its translation is CASSQAQGATYEQYF. This chain uses TRBV5-1 with TRBJ2-7; 9 bases line up with TRBD1. Unmatched junction bases numbered 9, after V lost 4 bases and J lost 4 bases. Germline V lookup: CDR1 SGHRS, CDR2 YFSETQ. CDR3 length equals 15 residues.

This clonotype has ten or more counts. The chain couples TRBV7-8 to TRBJ1-2; D remains unclear. Germline CDR1 reads SGHVS; CDR2 reads FQNEAQ. V gave up 7 bases and J gave up 6 bases, with 18 bases separating them. The CDR3 totals 14 residues. The CDR3 DNA is TGTGCCAGCACCCCAGGAGTCAGGAGAGATGGCTACACCTTC. The encoded protein is CASTPGVRRDGYTF.

This clonotype occurred many times. This chain joins TRBV30 and TRBJ1-5, with 7 bases matching TRBD1. This CDR3 comprises 12 residues. Germline CDR1 reads GTSNPN; CDR2 reads SVGIG (reference sequence). As DNA, the CDR3 is TGTGCTTACAACAGGGGTGGTCAGCCCCAGCATTTT. It yields the protein CAYNRGGQPQHF.

The chain recombines TRBV6-2 or TRBV6-3 with TRBJ2-7; D is possibly TRBD1 or TRBD2 (5 bases each). Between the trimmed V and J ends, which lost 2 bases and 0 bases, there was a span of 11 bases. The CDR3 has 15 amino acids. The germline V gene has CDR1 MNHEY and CDR2 SVGEGT. This chain's CDR3 is CASSYRGRSSYEQYF. The CDR3 DNA sequence: TGTGCCAGCAGTTACCGGGGCAGGAGCTCCTACGAGCAGTACTTC.

The chain employs TRBV20-1 and TRBJ2-7; TRBD2 matches at 14 bases. Losses at the gene ends were 5 bases for V and 7 bases for J; bases not matched to a gene: 10. CDR1 and CDR2 from the germline V gene are DFQATT and SNEGSKA (reference sequence). This CDR3 is 15 amino acids long. CDR3 region: CSAAHGTSGRGEQYF. Here the CDR3 DNA reads TGCAGTGCTGCCCATGGGACTAGCGGGAGAGGGGAGCAGTACTTC.

This clonotype was seen at least ten times. The chain has TRBV5-1 and TRBJ2-2; maybe TRBD1 (6 bases). V was shortened by 4 bases and J by 7 bases, with 8 bases between the two germline ends. Germline V gene lookup returns CDR1 SGHRS and CDR2 YFSETQ. The CDR3 sequence is 12 residues long. The CDR3 nucleotides are TGCGCCAGCAGCCGAGGGGGCGGGGAGCTGTTTTTT. This encodes CASSRGGGELFF.

This clonotype was picked up many times. The chain couples TRBV20-1 to TRBJ1-2; TRBD1 matches 9 bases. Germline assignment: CDR1 DFQATT and CDR2 SNEGSKA (reference sequence). The CDR3 loop spans 14 amino acids. V trimming: 3 bases; J trimming: 3 bases; junction bases outside the gene matches: 5. The CDR3 nucleotides read TGCAGTGCTAGCCAACAGGGGGCGGACTATGGCTACACCTTC. Translating gives CSASQQGADYGYTF.

In this sample, this clonotype turned up a few times. The chain recombines TRBV5-1 with TRBJ2-3, with a tentative D call TRBD2 (6 bases). Germline CDR1 and CDR2: SGHRS and YFSETQ. Trimming left V 0 bases short and J 2 bases short, with 10 bases between. This CDR3 is 15 amino acids long. The CDR3 reads CASSLAGGTTDTQYF. CDR3 nucleotide sequence: TGCGCCAGCAGCTTGGCCGGGGGTACCACAGATACGCAGTATTTT.

The rearrangement joins TRBV6-2 or TRBV6-3 to TRBJ2-6; D is possibly TRBD1 or TRBD2 (5 bases each). Looked up from germline, CDR1 is MNHEY and CDR2 is SVGEGT. The CDR3 totals 14 residues. V gave up 6 bases and J gave up 5 bases, with 11 bases separating them. CDR3: CASSPGTRANVLTF. DNA of the CDR3: TGTGCCAGCAGCCCGGGGACGAGGGCCAACGTCCTGACTTTC.

The chain uses TRBV12-3 or TRBV12-4 and TRBJ2-6; D unresolved. The V and J ends lost 3 bases and 3 bases respectively, with 12 bases between them. This CDR3 spans 16 amino acids. The CDR3 DNA follows: TGTGCCAGCAGTTTTAACCAGGTAGATGGGGCCAACGTCCTGACTTTC. It specifies CASSFNQVDGANVLTF.

Many counts were recorded for this clonotype. The chain carries TRBV4-2 and TRBJ2-7; TRBD1 is a possible D gene (5 bases). The CDR3 extends over 15 amino acids. Germline assignment: CDR1 LGHNA and CDR2 YNFKEQ. Trimming cost V 4 bases and J 0 bases, with 13 bases left between them. CDR3 DNA: TGTGCCAGCAGCCCACAGGCGCAGATCTCCTACGAGCAGTACTTC. Amino acids: CASSPQAQISYEQYF.

The V gene is TRBV5-1, the J gene TRBJ2-1; D is undetermined. The germline V gene encodes CDR1 SGHRS and CDR2 YFSETQ. With 0 bases removed from V and 6 bases from J, the gap between germline ends came to 4 bases. This CDR3 region has 12 residues. The CDR3 sequence: CASSLDTNEQFF. DNA of the CDR3: TGCGCCAGCAGCTTGGATACCAATGAGCAGTTCTTC.

This clonotype has at least ten counts. The rearrangement uses TRBV12-3 or TRBV12-4 and TRBJ2-5; a weak D match, TRBD1 (6 bases). Trimming removed 5 bases at V and 2 bases at J, with 9 bases between. The CDR3 contains 13 residues. CDR3 sequence: CASSRQEQETQYF. CDR3 nucleotide sequence: TGTGCCAGCAGTCGACAGGAACAAGAGACCCAGTACTTC.

This clonotype was counted ten times or more. V usage is TRBV15 and J usage is TRBJ1-6; tentatively, D is TRBD1 (5 bases). Trimming cost V 1 base and J 9 bases, with 7 bases left between them. The CDR3 sequence is 13 residues long. Per germline, CDR1 LNHNV and CDR2 YYDKDF (reference sequence). The CDR3 spells CATSRGQGSPLHF. The CDR3 DNA is TGTGCCACCAGCAGAGGCCAGGGTTCACCCCTCCACTTT.

The sample holds many counts of this clonotype. The chain has TRBV30 and TRBJ2-7, with D possibly being TRBD1 (6 bases). CDR1 GTSNPN and CDR2 SVGIG come from the germline V gene (reference sequence). The CDR3 has 15 residues. Trimming removed 4 bases at V and 2 bases at J, with 18 bases between. The DNA for the CDR3 is TGTGCCTGGAAGGTTTCCGGGACACCTACCTACGAGCAGTACTTC. It specifies CAWKVSGTPTYEQYF.

The J gene is TRBJ2-1, the V gene TRBV5-1, with D uncertain. This CDR3 region has 12 residues. The germline V and J ends were trimmed by 0 bases and 5 bases, with 3 bases remaining between them. Germline-derived CDR1 and CDR2 are SGHRS and YFSETQ. CDR3 nucleotide sequence: TGCGCCAGCAGCTTGGAGGACAATGAGCAGTTCTTC. Translated: CASSLEDNEQFF. The full variable domain, its missing parts supplied by reference TRBV5-1 and TRBJ2-1, is KAGVTQTPRYLIKTRGQQVTLSCSPISGHRSVSWYQQTPGQGLQFLFEYFSETQRNKGNFPGRFSGRQFSNSRSEMNVSTLELGDSALYLCASSLEDNEQFFGPGTRLTVL.